This entry is about one T cell receptor beta chain. Its antigen is unknown. This record belongs to a study of CD8+ T cells in alopecia areata. Treatment here: oral pan-JAK inhibitor, 5-10 mg twice daily. Following extraction, RNA underwent reverse transcription to cDNA, which served as the sequencing template. Using immunoSEQ multiplex PCR, the repertoire was profiled, and TCRdb retains in-frame clones only, with some absent. The sample has approximately 300,000 clones, more than 45% seen once; the top ten hold about 1.7%. General observations from the study: While tofacitinib was given, many expanded lesional clones persisted in scalp and blood.

Germline V lookup: CDR1 SGHRS, CDR2 YFSETQ. The CDR3 totals 12 residues. V was trimmed by 4 bases and J by 5 bases, leaving 9 bases between them. The chain couples TRBV5-1 to TRBJ1-2; D is unclear. This specimen consisted of CD4+ T cells sorted from blood, obtained at week 24, from a patient treated with tofacitinib. This TCR was recovered from a human donor with alopecia areata. The CDR3 DNA reads as TGCGCCAGCAGCGCCTACACATATGGCTACACCTTC. This gives the protein CASSAYTYGYTF.